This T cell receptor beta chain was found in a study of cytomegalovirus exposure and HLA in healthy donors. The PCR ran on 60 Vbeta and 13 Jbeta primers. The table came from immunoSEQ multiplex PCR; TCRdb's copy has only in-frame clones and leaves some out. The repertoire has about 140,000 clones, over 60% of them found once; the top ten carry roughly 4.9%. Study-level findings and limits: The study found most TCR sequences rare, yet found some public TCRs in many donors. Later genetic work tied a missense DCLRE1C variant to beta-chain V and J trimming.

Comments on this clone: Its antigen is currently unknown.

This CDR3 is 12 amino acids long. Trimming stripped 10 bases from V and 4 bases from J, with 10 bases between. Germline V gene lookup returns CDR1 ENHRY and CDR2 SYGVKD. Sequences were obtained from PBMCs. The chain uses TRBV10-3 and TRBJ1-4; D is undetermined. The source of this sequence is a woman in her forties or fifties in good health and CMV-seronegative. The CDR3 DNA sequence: TGTGCCACCGGAGGTCTTAATGAAAAACTGTTTTTT. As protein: CATGGLNEKLFF.